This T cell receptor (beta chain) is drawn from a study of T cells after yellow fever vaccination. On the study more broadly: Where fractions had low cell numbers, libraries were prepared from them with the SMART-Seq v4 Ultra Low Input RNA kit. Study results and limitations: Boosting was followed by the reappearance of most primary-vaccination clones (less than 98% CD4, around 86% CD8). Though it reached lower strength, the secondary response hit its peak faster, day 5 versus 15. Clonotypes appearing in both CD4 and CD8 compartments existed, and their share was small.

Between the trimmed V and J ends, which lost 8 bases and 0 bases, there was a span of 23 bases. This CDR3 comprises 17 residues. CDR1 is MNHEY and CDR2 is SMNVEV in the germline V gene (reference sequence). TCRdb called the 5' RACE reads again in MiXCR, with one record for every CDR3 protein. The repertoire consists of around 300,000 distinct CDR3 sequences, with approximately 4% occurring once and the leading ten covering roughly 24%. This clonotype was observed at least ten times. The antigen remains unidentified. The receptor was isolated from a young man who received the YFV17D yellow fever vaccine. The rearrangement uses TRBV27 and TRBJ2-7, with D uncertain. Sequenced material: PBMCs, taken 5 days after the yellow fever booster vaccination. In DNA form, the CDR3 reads TGTGCCAGCGGACCCCAGAGGCCATATTCGTCCTCCTACGAGCAGTACTTC. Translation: CASGPQRPYSSSYEQYF.